This record concerns one TCR beta chain sequence. What it binds is unknown. PCR employed 60 Vbeta and 13 Jbeta primers. Using immunoSEQ multiplex PCR, the repertoire was profiled, and TCRdb retains in-frame clones only, with some absent. The data show approximately 150,000 clones, with 77% seen just once and 2% to 3% held by the top ten. Germline-derived CDR1 and CDR2 are MGHDK and SYGVNS. This CDR3 comprises 15 residues. V was pared by 6 bases and J by 0 bases, with 5 bases of the junction left unmatched. The entry originates in a study of cytomegalovirus exposure and HLA in healthy donors. Study-level points and caveats: Earlier analysis looked at TCR beta V segments, and most were productive about 90% or about 30% of the time.

This TCR was recovered from a woman aged 40-49 years in good health and CMV-seropositive. The sample comprised PBMCs. J is TRBJ1-3 and V is TRBV25-1; the match to TRBD1 covers 7 bases. The CDR3 loop is CASSVTGTSGNTIYF. For the CDR3, the DNA is TGTGCCAGCAGCGTGACAGGGACCTCTGGAAACACCATATATTTT.